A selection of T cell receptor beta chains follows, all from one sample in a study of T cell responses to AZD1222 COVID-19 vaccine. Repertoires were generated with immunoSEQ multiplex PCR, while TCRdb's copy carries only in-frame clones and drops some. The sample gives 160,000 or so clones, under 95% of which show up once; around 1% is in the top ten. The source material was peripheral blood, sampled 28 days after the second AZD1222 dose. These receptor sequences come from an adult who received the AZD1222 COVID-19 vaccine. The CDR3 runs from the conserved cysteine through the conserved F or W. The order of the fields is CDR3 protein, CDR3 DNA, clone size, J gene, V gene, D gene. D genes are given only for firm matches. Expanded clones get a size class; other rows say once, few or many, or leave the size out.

CASSLVVKGRLFF | TGTGCCAGCAGTTTAGTCGTCAAGGGGCGGCTGTTTTTT | - | TRBJ2-2 | TRBV12-3/TRBV12-4 | -
CSVVALGEKLFF | TGCAGCGTTGTCGCCCTAGGTGAAAAACTGTTTTTT | - | TRBJ1-4 | TRBV29-1 | -
CASSLGLAGGTDTQYF | TGCGCCAGCAGCTTGGGACTAGCGGGGGGCACAGATACGCAGTATTTT | - | TRBJ2-3 | TRBV5-1 | TRBD2
CSARGQETQYF | TGCAGTGCTAGGGGGCAAGAGACCCAGTACTTC | - | TRBJ2-5 | TRBV20-1 | -
CASSAYRGQNTGELFF | TGTGCCAGCAGCGCCTACCGGGGACAGAACACCGGGGAGCTGTTTTTT | - | TRBJ2-2 | TRBV5-8 | -
CASSQVQGLNTEAFF | TGCGCCAGCAGCCAAGTTCAGGGGTTAAACACTGAAGCTTTCTTT | few | TRBJ1-1 | TRBV4-1 | -
CASRSWAFNEQFF | TGTGCCAGCAGATCCTGGGCCTTCAATGAGCAGTTCTTC | - | TRBJ2-1 | TRBV6-5 | -
CSASKLTEAFF | TGCAGTGCTAGCAAGTTGACTGAAGCTTTCTTT | - | TRBJ1-1 | TRBV20-1 | -
CASSIPRWGRNQPQHF | TGTGCCAGTAGTATCCCTCGGTGGGGTAGGAATCAGCCCCAGCATTTT | - | TRBJ1-5 | TRBV19 | -
CASSLLAGGEQFF | TGCGCCAGCAGCCTACTAGCGGGGGGGGAGCAGTTCTTC | - | TRBJ2-1 | TRBV4-1 | TRBD2
CASSLTGTREKLFF | TGTGCCAGCAGCCTCACAGGGACGCGGGAAAAACTGTTTTTT | - | TRBJ1-4 | TRBV16 | -
CASSQDRVSEKLFF | TGTGCCAGCAGCCAGGACAGGGTTTCGGAAAAACTGTTTTTT | - | TRBJ1-4 | TRBV4-2 | TRBD1
CASSLGQLNQPQHF | TGTGCCAGCAGCTTAGGACAGTTAAATCAGCCCCAGCATTTT | few | TRBJ1-5 | TRBV7-2 | -
CASSLGPDNEQFF | TGTGCCAGCAGCTTGGGACCGGACAATGAGCAGTTCTTC | once | TRBJ2-1 | TRBV5-5 | -
CASSVEGTGRPQHF | TGTGCCAGCAGCGTAGAGGGTACAGGGCGGCCCCAGCATTTT | - | TRBJ1-5 | TRBV9 | -
CASSSQGNTEAFF | TGCGCCAGCAGCTCACAGGGGAACACTGAAGCTTTCTTT | once | TRBJ1-1 | TRBV5-1 | -
CASSYEKAFF | TGTGCCAGCAGTTACGAAAAAGCTTTCTTT | - | TRBJ1-1 | TRBV6-5 | -
CASSKARRQGNTIYF | TGTGCCAGCAGCAAAGCAAGACGGCAGGGAAACACCATATATTTT | - | TRBJ1-3 | TRBV21-1 | -
CASKFTGNTEAFF | TGTGCCAGCAAGTTTACAGGGAACACTGAAGCTTTCTTT | - | TRBJ1-1 | TRBV7-9 | -
CASSMDRSSYEQYF | TGCGCCAGCAGCATGGACAGGAGCTCCTACGAGCAGTACTTC | - | TRBJ2-7 | TRBV5-1 | TRBD1
CASSVDGGTGNTEAFF | TGTGCCAGCAGCGTAGATGGAGGGACAGGGAACACTGAAGCTTTCTTT | once | TRBJ1-1 | TRBV9 | TRBD1
CASSDGGATDTQYF | TGTGCCAGCAGTGACGGGGGGGCCACAGATACGCAGTATTTT | - | TRBJ2-3 | TRBV6-4 | -
CASSPAGGAGLNTEAFF | TGCGCCAGCAGCCCGGCCGGAGGCGCAGGCCTGAACACTGAAGCTTTCTTT | - | TRBJ1-1 | TRBV5-1 | -
CASSTQGTPGAEAFF | TGCGCCAGCAGCACACAGGGAACCCCCGGGGCTGAAGCTTTCTTT | - | TRBJ1-1 | TRBV5-1 | -
CASSLGLNSYGYTF | TGTGCCAGCAGCTTGGGCTTGAATTCCTATGGCTACACCTTC | - | TRBJ1-2 | TRBV5-6 | -
CASSLMSGPNTIYF | TGTGCCAGCAGCTTAATGTCAGGTCCCAACACCATATATTTT | many | TRBJ1-3 | TRBV7-2 | -
CASTFDGGNQPQHF | TGTGCCAGTACCTTCGACGGGGGGAATCAGCCCCAGCATTTT | - | TRBJ1-5 | TRBV19 | -
CSVDGSQGITEAFF | TGCAGCGTTGACGGGAGCCAGGGTATCACTGAAGCTTTCTTT | - | TRBJ1-1 | TRBV29-1 | -
CASTGADTYSPLHF | TGTGCCAGCACTGGGGCAGATACGTATTCACCCCTCCACTTT | - | TRBJ1-6 | TRBV6-5 | -
CASPKRALGYTF | TGCGCCAGTCCCAAGAGGGCACTGGGCTACACCTTC | - | TRBJ1-2 | TRBV10-2 | -
CASSLEGREHGYTF | TGCGCCAGCAGCTTGGAGGGCAGGGAACATGGCTACACCTTC | - | TRBJ1-2 | TRBV5-1 | -
CASSYSGDEQYF | TGTGCCAGCAGCTACTCAGGAGACGAGCAGTACTTC | - | TRBJ2-7 | TRBV2 | -
CASSPAGDREDQPQHF | TGTGCCAGCTCACCAGCCGGGGACAGGGAAGATCAGCCCCAGCATTTT | - | TRBJ1-5 | TRBV18 | TRBD1
CASSEYTAGGRARVLHF | TGTGCCAGCAGTGAATATACCGCCGGGGGCAGGGCTCGGGTCCTCCACTTT | - | TRBJ1-6 | TRBV25-1 | -
CSALGRYPNEQFF | TGCAGCGCCCTGGGGCGATACCCAAATGAGCAGTTCTTC | - | TRBJ2-1 | TRBV29-1 | -
CASSQEAGANTIYF | TGCGCCAGCAGCCAAGAAGCGGGGGCGAACACCATATATTTT | - | TRBJ1-3 | TRBV4-1 | -
CASSYEGELFF | TGTGCCAGCAGTTACGAGGGGGAGCTGTTTTTT | - | TRBJ2-2 | TRBV6-5 | -
CASRLQGWNTEAFF | TGTGCCAGCAGATTACAGGGGTGGAACACTGAAGCTTTCTTT | - | TRBJ1-1 | TRBV27 | TRBD1
CASSDRVETQYF | TGTGCCAGCAGTGACAGGGTTGAAACCCAGTACTTC | once | TRBJ2-5 | TRBV2 | -
CASSNSGSANEKLFF | TGTGCCAGTAGTAATTCAGGGTCAGCTAATGAAAAACTGTTTTTT | once | TRBJ1-4 | TRBV19 | -
CASSWAGISYEQYF | TGCGCCAGCAGCTGGGCCGGGATTTCCTACGAGCAGTACTTC | few | TRBJ2-7 | TRBV5-1 | -
CASSSARDSGNEKLFF | TGTGCCAGCAGCTCAGCACGGGACAGCGGAAATGAAAAACTGTTTTTT | - | TRBJ1-4 | TRBV5-4 | TRBD1
CASSPFLENTEAFF | TGTGCCAGCTCACCTTTCTTGGAAAACACTGAAGCTTTCTTT | - | TRBJ1-1 | TRBV18 | -
CASSLVPTGSSNYGYTF | TGTGCCAGCAGCTTAGTACCAACAGGGAGTTCTAACTATGGCTACACCTTC | - | TRBJ1-2 | TRBV11-2 | -
CASRLFAGSYNEQFF | TGTGCCAGCAGGTTGTTTGCCGGCTCCTACAATGAGCAGTTCTTC | - | TRBJ2-1 | TRBV6-5 | -
CASSPSGGSYNEQFF | TGTGCCAGCAGTCCTAGCGGGGGCTCCTACAATGAGCAGTTCTTC | - | TRBJ2-1 | TRBV6-5 | TRBD2
CASGGTENTEAFF | TGTGCCAGCGGAGGGACAGAGAACACTGAAGCTTTCTTT | - | TRBJ1-1 | TRBV2 | TRBD1
CASSLDDWGTEAFF | TGTGCCAGCAGCTTAGATGATTGGGGCACTGAAGCTTTCTTT | - | TRBJ1-1 | TRBV7-9 | -
CASSLWPIWPDSNFNSYEQYF | TGTGCCAGCAGTTTATGGCCAATATGGCCCGACTCAAATTTCAACTCCTACGAGCAGTACTTC | - | TRBJ2-7 | TRBV28 | -
CAISRQVRGTGELFF | TGTGCCATCAGCCGACAAGTTCGGGGCACCGGGGAGCTGTTTTTT | - | TRBJ2-2 | TRBV10-3 | -
CASSKNGGAGPKRTEAFF | TGTGCCAGCAGCAAAAATGGTGGGGCAGGCCCTAAACGCACTGAAGCTTTCTTT | - | TRBJ1-1 | TRBV21-1 | -
CASSPTGTGLYGYTF | TGTGCCAGCTCACCAACCGGGACCGGACTATATGGCTACACCTTC | - | TRBJ1-2 | TRBV18 | -
CASSQVMAPGQGKDTF | TGCGCCAGCAGCCAAGTTATGGCGCCGGGACAGGGAAAGGACACCTTC | - | TRBJ1-2 | TRBV4-1 | TRBD1
CASSFTGTPQETQYF | TGTGCCAGCAGCTTTACCGGGACTCCACAAGAGACCCAGTACTTC | - | TRBJ2-5 | TRBV7-2 | -